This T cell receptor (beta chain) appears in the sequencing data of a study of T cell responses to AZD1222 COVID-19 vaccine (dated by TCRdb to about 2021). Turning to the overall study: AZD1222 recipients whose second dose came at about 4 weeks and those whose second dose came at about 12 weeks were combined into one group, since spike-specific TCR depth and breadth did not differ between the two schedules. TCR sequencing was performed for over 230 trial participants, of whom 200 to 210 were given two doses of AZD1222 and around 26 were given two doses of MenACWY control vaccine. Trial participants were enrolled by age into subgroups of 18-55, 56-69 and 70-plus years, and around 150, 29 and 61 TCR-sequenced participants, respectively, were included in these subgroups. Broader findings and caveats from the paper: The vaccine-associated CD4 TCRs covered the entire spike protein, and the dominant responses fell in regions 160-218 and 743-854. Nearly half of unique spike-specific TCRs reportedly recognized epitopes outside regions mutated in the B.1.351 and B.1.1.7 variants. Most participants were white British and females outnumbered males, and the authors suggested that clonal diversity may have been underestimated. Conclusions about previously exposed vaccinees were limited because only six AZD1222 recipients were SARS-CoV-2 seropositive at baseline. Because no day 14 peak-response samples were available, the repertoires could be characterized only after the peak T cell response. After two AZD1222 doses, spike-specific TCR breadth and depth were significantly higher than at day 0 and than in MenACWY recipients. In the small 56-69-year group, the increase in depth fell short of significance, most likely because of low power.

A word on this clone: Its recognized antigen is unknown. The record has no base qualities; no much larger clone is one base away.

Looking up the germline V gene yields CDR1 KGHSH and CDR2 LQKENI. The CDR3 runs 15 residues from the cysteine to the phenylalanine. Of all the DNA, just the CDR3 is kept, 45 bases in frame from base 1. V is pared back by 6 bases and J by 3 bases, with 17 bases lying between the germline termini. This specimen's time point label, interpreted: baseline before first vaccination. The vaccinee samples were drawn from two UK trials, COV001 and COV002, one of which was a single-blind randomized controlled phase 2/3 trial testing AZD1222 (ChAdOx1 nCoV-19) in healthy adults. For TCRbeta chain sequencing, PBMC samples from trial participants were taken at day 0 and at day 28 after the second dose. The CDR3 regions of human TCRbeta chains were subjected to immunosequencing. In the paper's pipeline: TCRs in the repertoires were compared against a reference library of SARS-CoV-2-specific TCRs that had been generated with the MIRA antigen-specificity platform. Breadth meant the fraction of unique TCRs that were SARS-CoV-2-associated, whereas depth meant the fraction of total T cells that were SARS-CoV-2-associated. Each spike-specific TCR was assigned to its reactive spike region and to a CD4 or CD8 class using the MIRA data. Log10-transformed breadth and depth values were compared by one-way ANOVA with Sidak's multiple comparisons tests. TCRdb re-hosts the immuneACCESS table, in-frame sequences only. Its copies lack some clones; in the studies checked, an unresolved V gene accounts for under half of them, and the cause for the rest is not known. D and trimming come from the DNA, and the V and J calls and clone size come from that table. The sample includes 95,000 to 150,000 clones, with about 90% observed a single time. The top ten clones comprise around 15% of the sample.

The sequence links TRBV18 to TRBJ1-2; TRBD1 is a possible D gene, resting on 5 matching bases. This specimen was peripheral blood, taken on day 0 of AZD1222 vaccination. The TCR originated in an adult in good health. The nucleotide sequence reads TGTGCCAGCTCCACAGGCGCAGGGCGGCACTATGGCTACACCTTC. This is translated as CASSTGAGRHYGYTF.